The next 30 T cell receptor beta chains were all read from a single sample in a study of graft-versus-host responses after intestinal transplantation. Their recognized antigens are unknown. The assay was immunoSEQ multiplex PCR, and TCRdb's table has in-frame clones only and misses some. This sample carries 88,000 or so clones, roughly 88% of them seen once, and the ten largest clones take around 0.1%. The sequences come from unstimulated CD4+ T cells sorted from spleen or lymph node cells, collected before intestinal transplant. Receptors were obtained from a human donor who received an intestinal transplant.

V is TRBV18 and J is TRBJ1-4; 7 nucleotides line up with TRBD1. The CDR3 length is 14 residues. Germline V lookup: CDR1 KGHSH, CDR2 LQKENI. The junction had 2 bases not matched to a gene; V was cut back by 2 bases and J by 5 bases. In DNA, the CDR3 is TGTGCCAGCTCACCAGGACAGGTGAATGAAAAACTGTTTTTT. Its protein product is CASSPGQVNEKLFF.

The chain recombines TRBV5-1 with TRBJ2-5; 9 nucleotides line up with TRBD1. Trimming removed 4 bases from V and 4 bases from J; junction bases left unmatched: 2. Germline V CDR1 and CDR2: SGHRS, YFSETQ. The CDR3 extends over 13 amino acids. CDR3 amino acids: CASSAGQGETQYF. The CDR3 DNA follows: TGCGCCAGCAGCGCGGGACAGGGAGAGACCCAGTACTTC.

The chain uses TRBV18 and TRBJ1-2; 9 bases map to TRBD1. Germline CDR1 and CDR2: KGHSH and LQKENI. V lost 6 bases, J lost 4 bases, and 12 bases stayed unmatched. This CDR3 is built from 16 residues. The CDR3 DNA reads as TGTGCCAGCTCCCCTGGGGACAGGGCTCCCTCCTATGGCTACACCTTC. Protein product: CASSPGDRAPSYGYTF.

V usage is TRBV4-1 and J usage is TRBJ1-5; D is possibly TRBD1 (5 bases). Germline V gives CDR1 MGHRA, CDR2 YSYEKL. Trimming shortened V by 0 bases and J by 0 bases, and 12 bases separated the two germline ends. This CDR3 region has 17 residues. The DNA of the CDR3 is TGCGCCAGCAGCCAAGATCTAGGGGCGCCTAGCAATCAGCCCCAGCATTTT. This codes for CASSQDLGAPSNQPQHF.

This rearrangement joins TRBV5-4 to TRBJ1-1; D ambiguous. Trimming pared 0 bases from V and 14 bases from J, leaving 17 bases between. Germline CDR1 reads SGHNT; CDR2 reads YYREEE (reference sequence). This CDR3 comprises 13 residues. CDR3 in DNA: TGTGCCAGCAGCTTGGACAGCGGAAGGGAGGGATTCTTT. It translates to CASSLDSGREGFF.

The genes are TRBV18 and TRBJ2-7; TRBD2 agrees at 8 bases. Germline values: CDR1 KGHSH, CDR2 LQKENI. The trim removed 10 bases at V and 2 bases at J, leaving 19 bases unmatched. This CDR3 has 17 amino acids. CDR3 in DNA: TGTGCCACAACGGCGGGTTGGAGCGGGGGCCTAACCTACGAGCAGTACTTC. Translating gives CATTAGWSGGLTYEQYF.

This clone was found a few times. The chain uses TRBV10-3 and TRBJ2-2; 8 bases agree with TRBD1. Germline-derived CDR1 and CDR2 are ENHRY and SYGVKD. Losses at the gene ends were 4 bases for V and 4 bases for J; bases not matched to a gene: 2. This CDR3 is built from 14 residues. The CDR3 is CAISGTGPTGELFF. CDR3 nucleotide sequence: TGTGCCATCAGTGGGACAGGGCCCACCGGGGAGCTGTTTTTT.

This rearrangement joins TRBV18 to TRBJ1-2; D unclear. Germline CDR1 and CDR2: KGHSH and LQKENI. With 1 base removed from V and 10 bases from J, the gap between germline ends came to 13 bases. The CDR3 runs to 13 residues. CDR3 coding DNA: TGTGCCAGCTCACCACGAGAGGGTGCAAACTACACCTTC. Translation: CASSPREGANYTF.

The chain links TRBV5-1 to TRBJ2-1; 11 nucleotides align to TRBD1. This CDR3 contains 15 residues. Germline trimming cut 2 bases from V and 8 bases from J; bases unmatched to any gene: 6. The germline V gene has CDR1 SGHRS and CDR2 YFSETQ. The CDR3 DNA follows: TGCGCCAGCAGCTTAGGACAGGGGGCTGTGTATGAGCAGTTCTTC. It codes for CASSLGQGAVYEQFF.

The chain uses TRBV9 and TRBJ2-3, with D possibly being TRBD2 (7 bases). Germline-derived CDR1 and CDR2 are SGDLS and YYNGEE. This CDR3 region has 14 residues. Deletions cut 6 bases from V and 6 bases from J, with 17 bases between. CDR3 sequence (DNA): TGTGCCAGCACGGGGGCCGTGGGGGGGGATACGCAGTATTTT. Protein: CASTGAVGGDTQYF.

The V gene is TRBV14, the J gene TRBJ2-7; no clear D. V was shortened by 3 bases and J by 0 bases, with 21 bases between the two germline ends. CDR1 is SGHDN, CDR2 FVKESK, per germline. This CDR3 contains 18 residues. The DNA of the CDR3 is TGTGCCAGCAGCCATTGGTCGAACAGCCGGCGAAGCTCCTACGAGCAGTACTTC. Encoded protein: CASSHWSNSRRSSYEQYF.

CDR3 loop: CASSEFLGGGSRNTIYF. In DNA, the CDR3 is TGTGCCAGCAGTGAATTTTTGGGGGGTGGTTCGAGAAACACCATATATTTT. The rearrangement uses TRBV6-1 and TRBJ1-3, with D perhaps TRBD1 (5 bases). The length of the CDR3 is 17 residues. V was pared by 2 bases and J by 5 bases, with 19 bases between. From germline, CDR1 is MNHNS and CDR2 SASEGT.

With regard to this clone: Other DNA sequences in this sample translate to the same CDR3. This chain connects TRBV5-1 to TRBJ2-7, with 9 bases that match TRBD1. V shed 0 bases and J 2 bases; nucleotides not matched to a gene: 12. The CDR3 extends over 18 amino acids. The V gene's germline CDR1 is SGHRS and CDR2 YFSETQ. CDR3 DNA: TGCGCCAGCAGCTTGGACCGAGGGACAGGGACGGGCACCTACGAGCAGTACTTC. This gives the protein CASSLDRGTGTGTYEQYF.

As for this clone: One end of the junction does not line up with germline, which may come from a read error. The rearrangement joins TRBV2 to TRBJ1-6; no firm D call. The CDR3 is made up of 16 amino acids. CDR1 and CDR2 from the germline V gene are SNHLY and FYNNEI. CDR3 DNA sequence: TGTGCCAACCGAGGAGATCCCAGCTCCTATAATTCACCCCCCCACTTT. This gives the protein CANRGDPSSYNSPPHF.

The gene calls are TRBV9 and TRBJ1-2; 7 bases align to TRBD1. V shed 1 base, J shed 7 bases, and the junction held 7 bases outside the gene matches. This CDR3 region has 14 residues. Germline CDR1 SGDLS, CDR2 YYNGEE. The CDR3 nucleotides are TGTGCCAGCAGCGTAACCGACAGGGTATTTGGCTACACCTTC. This encodes CASSVTDRVFGYTF. Variable domain in full (rest from reference TRBV9 and TRBJ1-2): DSGVTQTPKHLITATGQRVTLRCSPRSGDLSVYWYQQSLDQGLQFLIQYYNGEERAKGNILERFSAQQFPDLHSELNLSSLELGDSALYFCASSVTDRVFGYTFGSGTRLTVV.

The chain combines TRBV2 with TRBJ1-5; TRBD1 matches 8 bases. Germline V gene lookup returns CDR1 SNHLY and CDR2 FYNNEI. The CDR3 has 17 amino acids. J lost 0 bases, V lost 8 bases, and 12 bases had no gene match. The CDR3, as DNA: TGTGCCAGCGGGGGGTTGACAGGGGAATATAGCAATCAGCCCCAGCATTTT. It encodes CASGGLTGEYSNQPQHF.

The V call is TRBV6-6, the J call TRBJ2-4; TRBD1 is a possible D gene (6 bases). V was pared by 11 bases and J by 6 bases, with 14 bases between. CDR1 MNHNY and CDR2 SVGAGI come from the germline V gene (reference sequence). The CDR3 covers 12 residues. The CDR3 DNA is TGTGCCCACGGTGGGGACACAAACATTCAGTACTTC. It yields the protein CAHGGDTNIQYF.

The rearrangement links TRBV5-1 to TRBJ2-2; 7 positions match TRBD2. V shed 4 bases, J shed 3 bases, and the junction held 0 bases outside the gene matches. The CDR3 is made up of 13 amino acids. Germline-derived CDR1 and CDR2 are SGHRS and YFSETQ. The CDR3 loop is CASSRGDTGELFF. The CDR3 DNA sequence: TGCGCCAGCAGCCGGGGGGACACCGGGGAGCTGTTTTTT.

This chain links TRBV4-1 with TRBJ1-2, with D unclear. CDR3 length equals 11 residues. Germline CDR1 MGHRA, CDR2 YSYEKL. V was cut by 3 bases and J by 8 bases, with 7 bases left in between. The CDR3 loop is CASSHPGGYTF. CDR3 DNA: TGCGCCAGCAGCCACCCGGGGGGCTACACCTTC.

The chain couples TRBV9 to TRBJ2-5; possible D gene TRBD1, 9 bases. Trimming shortened V by 0 bases and J by 5 bases, and 17 bases separated the two germline ends. This CDR3 is built from 16 residues. CDR1 and CDR2 (germline): SGDLS, YYNGEE. CDR3 DNA: TGTGCCAGCAGCGTAGGGCAGCGGGGGACAGGGGAGACCCAGTACTTC. This encodes CASSVGQRGTGETQYF.

This rearrangement joins TRBV9 to TRBJ2-2, with 8 bases fitting TRBD1. The CDR3 has 16 amino acids. The germline CDR1 and CDR2 sequences are SGDLS and YYNGEE. V shed 0 bases, J shed 1 base, and the junction held 2 bases outside the gene matches. Written as DNA, the CDR3 is TGTGCCAGCAGCGTAGTAGGGACAGGGAACACCGGGGAGCTGTTTTTT. Translating it yields CASSVVGTGNTGELFF.

J is TRBJ2-1 and V is TRBV5-1, with 12 bases matching TRBD2. The CDR3 runs to 18 residues. Unmatched junction bases numbered 6, after V lost 0 bases and J lost 2 bases. Per germline, CDR1 SGHRS and CDR2 YFSETQ. CDR3 sequence (DNA): TGCGCCAGCAGCTTGGGTCCGACTAGCGGGGGACCCTACAATGAGCAGTTCTTC. Translated, it gives CASSLGPTSGGPYNEQFF.

The V gene is TRBV4-1, the J gene TRBJ2-1; TRBD2 agrees at 14 bases. The CDR3 covers 20 residues. Germline assignment: CDR1 MGHRA and CDR2 YSYEKL. The V segment lost 1 base and the J segment 2 bases; nucleotides outside the gene matches: 10. CDR3 DNA sequence: TGCGCCAGCAGCCAAGTCTCCGGGACTAGCGGGGGCCGGACCTACAATGAGCAGTTCTTC. This translates into CASSQVSGTSGGRTYNEQFF.

This clone was observed a single time. The chain is built from TRBV9 and TRBJ2-1, with 7 bases lining up with TRBD1. The CDR3 loop spans 13 amino acids. With V trimmed by 3 bases and J by 6 bases, 3 bases remained unmatched. Germline lookup yields CDR1 SGDLS and CDR2 YYNGEE. CDR3 sequence (DNA): TGTGCCAGCAGCGGGACAGGATCCAATGAGCAGTTCTTC. Translating it yields CASSGTGSNEQFF.

This clone occurred once. The V call is TRBV11-2, the J call TRBJ1-2; D is uncertain. The CDR3 is 12 amino acids. The ends were cut back, 0 bases at V and 8 bases at J, with 7 bases in the middle. CDR1 SGHAT and CDR2 FQNNGV come from the germline V gene. The CDR3 bases are TGTGCCAGCAGCTTAGACGGGGTAGGCTACACCTTC. This translates into CASSLDGVGYTF.

V gene TRBV15 combines with J gene TRBJ2-7, with TRBD2 as a possible D gene (6 bases). V lost 3 bases to trimming and J lost 2 bases, with 17 bases between them. Germline V gene sequence: CDR1 LNHNV, CDR2 YYDKDF (reference sequence). This CDR3 is 16 amino acids long. The CDR3 nucleotides are TGTGCCACCAGCAGGCCCACTAGCTTCGCCCCCTACGAGCAGTACTTC. Its protein product is CATSRPTSFAPYEQYF.

The chain recombines TRBV18 with TRBJ1-1; 9 bases line up with TRBD1. Trimming at V came to 3 bases and at J to 8 bases, leaving 4 bases not matched to a gene. CDR1 and CDR2 (germline): KGHSH, LQKENI. The CDR3 consists of 13 residues. The CDR3 sequence is CASSPGTGKEAFF. The CDR3 DNA sequence: TGTGCCAGCTCACCGGGGACAGGGAAAGAAGCTTTCTTT.

The chain carries TRBV11-2 and TRBJ2-7, with a tentative D call TRBD2 (6 bases). Germline loops: CDR1 SGHAT, CDR2 FQNNGV. The CDR3 contains 16 residues. The V end was cut by 5 bases, the J end by 1 base, with 18 bases between. The CDR3, as DNA: TGTGCCAGCAGCCCCTTGGGGGGAAGGGAGTCCTACGAGCAGTACTTC. This translates into CASSPLGGRESYEQYF. The variable domain in full, with the rest retrieved from reference TRBV11-2 and TRBJ2-7, is EAGVAQSPRYKIIEKRQSVAFWCNPISGHATLYWYQQILGQGPKLLIQFQNNGVVDDSQLPKDRFSAERLKGVDSTLKIQPAKLEDSAVYLCASSPLGGRESYEQYFGPGTRLTVT.

The genes are TRBV7-3 and TRBJ2-5; 7 nucleotides agree with TRBD2. The CDR3 runs 14 residues. Trimming at V came to 1 base and at J to 4 bases, leaving 3 bases not matched to a gene. Germline loops: CDR1 SGHTA, CDR2 FQGTGA. CDR3 nucleotides: TGTGCCAGCAGCTTAATGGGGGGGGGAGAGACCCAGTACTTC. Translation gives CASSLMGGGETQYF.

The chain couples TRBV2 to TRBJ1-5, with 9 bases that match TRBD1. In germline, CDR1 is SNHLY, CDR2 FYNNEI. CDR3 length: 15 amino acids. The junction had 10 bases not matched to a gene; V was cut back by 7 bases and J by 6 bases. CDR3 nucleotide sequence: TGTGCCAGCAAGGACCGCGGGGGACAGGGTCAGCCCCAGCATTTT. Protein product: CASKDRGGQGQPQHF.